This T cell receptor (beta chain) was documented in a study of T cell changes during pregnancy in multiple sclerosis. Assay: immunoSEQ multiplex PCR; the TCRdb copy retains only in-frame clones and omits some. The sample yields nearly 45,000 clones, around 96% seen once. Germline CDR1 and CDR2: SGHTA and FQGTGA. This CDR3 is 13 amino acids long. Between the trimmed V and J ends, which lost 0 bases and 10 bases, there was a span of 10 bases. The material sequenced was peripheral blood, taken in the second trimester of pregnancy. V is TRBV7-3 and J is TRBJ2-1, with D possibly being TRBD1 (6 bases). The TCR sequence derives from a female donor with multiple sclerosis, enrolled in a pregnancy study. The CDR3 protein is CASSLTGQPEQFF. DNA of the CDR3: TGTGCCAGCAGCTTAACGGGACAACCCGAGCAGTTCTTC.